This T cell receptor beta chain stems from a study of blood T cell repertoires in COVID-19. Measured with immunoSEQ multiplex PCR; TCRdb has only the in-frame clones, and not every one. The sample yields about 120,000 clones, roughly 91% seen once. This CDR3 spans 15 amino acids. V was clipped by 8 bases and J by 0 bases, with 13 bases between them. Per the germline V gene, CDR1 is SGHVS and CDR2 is FNYEAQ. This sequence joins TRBV7-6 and TRBJ2-2; D may be TRBD2 (6 bases). The sample was peripheral blood. This TCR derives from a human donor in a cohort sampled during active COVID-19. The chain's CDR3 is CASLGGITNTGELFF. The CDR3 coding sequence is TGTGCCAGCCTTGGGGGGATAACGAACACCGGGGAGCTGTTTTTT. Looking up the rest from reference TRBV7-6 and TRBJ2-2 gives the full variable domain: GAGVSQSPRYKVTKRGQDVALRCDPISGHVSLYWYRQALGQGPEFLTYFNYEAQQDKSGLPNDRFSAERPEGSISTLTIQRTEQRDSAMYRCASLGGITNTGELFFGEGSRLTVL.